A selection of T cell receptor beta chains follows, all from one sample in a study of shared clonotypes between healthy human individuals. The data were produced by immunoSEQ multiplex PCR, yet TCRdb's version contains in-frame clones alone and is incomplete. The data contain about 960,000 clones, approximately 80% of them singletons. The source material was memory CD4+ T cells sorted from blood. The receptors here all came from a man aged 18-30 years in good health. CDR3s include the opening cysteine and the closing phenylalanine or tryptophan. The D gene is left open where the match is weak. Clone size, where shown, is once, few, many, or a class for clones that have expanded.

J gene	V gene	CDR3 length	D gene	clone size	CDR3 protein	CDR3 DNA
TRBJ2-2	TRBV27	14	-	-	CASSYSGATGELFF	TGTGCCAGCAGTTATTCGGGGGCTACCGGGGAGCTGTTTTTT
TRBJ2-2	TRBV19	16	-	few	CASKDQPTGNTGELFF	TGTGCCAGTAAAGACCAACCGACGGGAAACACCGGGGAGCTGTTTTTT
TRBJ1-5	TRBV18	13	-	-	CASSPDQNQPQHF	TGTGCCAGCTCACCGGACCAAAATCAGCCCCAGCATTTT
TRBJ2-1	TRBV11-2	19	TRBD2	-	CASSSGTSGLSSSYNEQFF	TGTGCCAGCAGCTCCGGGACTAGCGGGCTTTCGAGCTCCTACAATGAGCAGTTCTTC
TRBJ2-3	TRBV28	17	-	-	CASSSLPQTGATDTQYF	TGTGCCAGCAGTTCCCTCCCACAGACAGGTGCTACAGATACGCAGTATTTT
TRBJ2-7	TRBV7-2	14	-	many	CASSERGESYEQYF	TGTGCCAGCAGCGAGAGGGGGGAGTCCTACGAGCAGTACTTC
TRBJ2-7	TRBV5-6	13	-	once	CASSFPASYEQYF	TGTGCCAGCAGCTTCCCAGCCTCCTACGAGCAGTACTTC
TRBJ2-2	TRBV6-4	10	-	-	CATDTGELFF	TGTGCCACCGACACCGGGGAGCTGTTTTTT
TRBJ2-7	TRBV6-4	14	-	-	CASSDSVGGYEQYF	TGTGCCAGCAGTGACTCGGTGGGGGGCTACGAGCAGTACTTC
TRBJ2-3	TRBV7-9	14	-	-	CASSRRQPTDTQYF	TGTGCCAGCAGCCGGCGGCAACCCACAGATACGCAGTATTTT
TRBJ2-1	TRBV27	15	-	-	CASSRWTAVYNEQFF	TGTGCCAGCAGTCGATGGACAGCCGTCTACAATGAGCAGTTCTTC
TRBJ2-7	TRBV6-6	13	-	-	CASSYGKSYEQYF	TGTGCCAGCAGTTATGGTAAATCCTACGAGCAGTACTTC
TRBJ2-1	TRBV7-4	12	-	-	CASSLSTYEQFF	TGTGCCAGCAGCTTATCTACCTATGAGCAGTTCTTC
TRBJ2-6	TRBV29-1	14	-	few	CSVEQDSGANVLTF	TGCAGCGTTGAACAGGACTCTGGGGCCAACGTCCTGACTTTC
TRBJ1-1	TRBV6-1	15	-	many	CASSVFRDLNTEAFF	TGTGCCAGCAGTGTCTTCCGGGACTTAAACACTGAAGCTTTCTTT
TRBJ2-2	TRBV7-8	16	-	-	CASFNSRPPNTGELFF	TGTGCCAGCTTTAATAGCAGACCTCCGAACACCGGGGAGCTGTTTTTT
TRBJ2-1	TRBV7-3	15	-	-	CASSSSGGPLNEQFF	TGTGCCAGCAGCTCATCGGGGGGCCCCCTCAATGAGCAGTTCTTC
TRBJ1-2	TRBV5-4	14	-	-	CASSPERGQRAYTF	TGTGCCAGCAGCCCGGAGAGGGGCCAGAGGGCATACACCTTC
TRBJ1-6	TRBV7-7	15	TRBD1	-	CASSYGTDQNSPLHF	TGTGCTAGCAGCTACGGGACAGACCAAAATTCACCCCTCCACTTT
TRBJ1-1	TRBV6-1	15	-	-	CASTSVTGFGTEAFF	TGTGCCAGCACAAGCGTTACAGGGTTCGGGACTGAAGCTTTCTTT
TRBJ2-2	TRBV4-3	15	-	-	CASSPARQNTGELFF	TGCGCCAGCAGCCCAGCCAGGCAGAACACCGGGGAGCTGTTTTTT
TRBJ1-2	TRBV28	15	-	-	CASSFIGGDSYGYTF	TGTGCCAGCAGTTTCATCGGGGGCGATAGCTATGGCTACACCTTC
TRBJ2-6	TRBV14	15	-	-	CASRPTGSGANVLTF	TGTGCCAGCAGACCCACAGGGTCTGGGGCCAACGTCCTGACTTTC
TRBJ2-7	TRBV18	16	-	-	CASSPSLRGAPYEQYF	TGTGCCAGCTCACCCTCCCTCCGGGGGGCACCCTACGAGCAGTACTTC
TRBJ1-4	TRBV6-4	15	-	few	CASSEGRGANEKLFF	TGTGCCAGCAGTGAAGGAAGGGGAGCTAATGAAAAACTGTTTTTT
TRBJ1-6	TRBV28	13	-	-	CASSFPGPPPLHF	TGTGCCAGCAGTTTTCCGGGACCCCCGCCCCTCCACTTT
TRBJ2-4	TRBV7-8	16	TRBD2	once	CASSSGAGLAKNIQYF	TGTGCCAGCAGCTCTGGAGCGGGGCTAGCCAAAAACATTCAGTACTTC
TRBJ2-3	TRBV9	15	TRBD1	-	CASSPRQGGTDTQYF	TGTGCCAGCAGCCCCCGACAGGGCGGCACAGATACGCAGTATTTT
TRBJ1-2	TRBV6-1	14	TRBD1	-	CASSFYTGDYGYTF	TGTGCCAGCAGTTTCTACACAGGGGACTATGGCTACACCTTC
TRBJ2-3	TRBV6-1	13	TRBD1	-	CASVDRGTDTQYF	TGTGCCAGCGTCGACAGGGGGACAGATACGCAGTATTTT
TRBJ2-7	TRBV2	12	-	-	CASSKEPYEQYF	TGTGCCAGCAGCAAAGAACCCTACGAGCAGTACTTC
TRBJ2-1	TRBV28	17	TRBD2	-	CASSLLSGLGSYNEQFF	TGTGCCAGCAGTTTACTCTCGGGACTAGGCTCCTACAATGAGCAGTTCTTC
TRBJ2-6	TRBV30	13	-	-	CAWSNSGANVLTF	TGTGCCTGGTCAAACTCTGGGGCCAACGTCCTGACTTTC
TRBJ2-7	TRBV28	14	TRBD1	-	CASSSWTGVAEQYF	TGTGCCAGCAGTTCCTGGACAGGAGTGGCCGAGCAGTACTTC
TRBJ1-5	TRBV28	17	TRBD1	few	CASSLGQVPYSNQPQHF	TGTGCCAGCAGTCTCGGACAGGTGCCTTATAGCAATCAGCCCCAGCATTTT
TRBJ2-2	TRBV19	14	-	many	CASRPGLYTGELFF	TGTGCCAGTAGGCCGGGACTCTACACCGGGGAGCTGTTTTTT
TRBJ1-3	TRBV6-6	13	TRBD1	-	CASSRGQGNTIYF	TGTGCCAGCAGCCGGGGACAGGGAAACACCATATATTTT
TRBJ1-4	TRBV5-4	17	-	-	CASSWGRFGATNEKLFF	TGTGCCAGCAGCTGGGGGCGGTTTGGAGCAACTAATGAAAAACTGTTTTTT
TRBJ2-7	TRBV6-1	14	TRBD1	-	CASSDPGQFYEQYF	TGTGCCAGCAGTGATCCGGGACAGTTCTACGAGCAGTACTTC
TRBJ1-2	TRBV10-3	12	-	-	CAISGVNYGYTF	TGTGCCATCAGTGGGGTTAACTATGGCTACACCTTC
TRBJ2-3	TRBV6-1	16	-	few	CASSEAYSLSTDTQYF	TGTGCCAGCAGTGAAGCATACAGCTTAAGCACAGATACGCAGTATTTT
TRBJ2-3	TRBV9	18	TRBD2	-	CASSAGTSGRGITDTQYF	TGTGCCAGCAGCGCCGGGACTAGCGGGAGGGGAATCACAGATACGCAGTATTTT
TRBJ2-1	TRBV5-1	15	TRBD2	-	CASSQALAVYNEQFF	TGCGCCAGCAGCCAAGCACTAGCGGTCTACAATGAGCAGTTCTTC
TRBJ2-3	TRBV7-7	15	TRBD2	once	CASSPGLASADTQYF	TGTGCTAGCAGCCCGGGACTAGCTAGTGCAGATACGCAGTATTTT
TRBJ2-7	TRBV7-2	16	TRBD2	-	CASSLVSLLAGGWQYF	TGTGCCAGCAGCTTAGTCTCTCTACTAGCGGGAGGTTGGCAGTACTTC
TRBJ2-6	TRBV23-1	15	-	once	CASRKLESGANVLTF	TGCGCCAGCAGAAAGTTAGAGTCTGGGGCCAACGTCCTGACTTTC
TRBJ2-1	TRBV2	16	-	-	CASSARQVPSYNEQFF	TGTGCCAGCAGCGCACGACAGGTTCCCTCCTACAATGAGCAGTTCTTC
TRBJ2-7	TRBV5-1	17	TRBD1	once	CASSPRPTGQVTYEQYF	TGCGCCAGCAGCCCTAGACCGACGGGACAGGTTACCTACGAGCAGTACTTC
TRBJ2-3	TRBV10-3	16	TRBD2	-	CAISESPSGNSDTQYF	TGTGCCATCAGTGAGTCTCCTAGCGGGAATTCTGATACGCAGTATTTT
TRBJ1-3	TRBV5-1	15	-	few	CASSLGGNSGNTIYF	TGCGCCAGCAGCTTAGGAGGGAACTCTGGAAACACCATATATTTT
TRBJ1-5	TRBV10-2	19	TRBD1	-	CASSAMGQVAVGLRQPQHF	TGCGCCAGCAGTGCAATGGGACAGGTGGCCGTGGGCCTGAGACAGCCCCAGCATTTT
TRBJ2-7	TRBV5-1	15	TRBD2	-	CASSARLAASYEQYF	TGCGCCAGCAGCGCCCGACTAGCGGCCTCCTACGAGCAGTACTTC
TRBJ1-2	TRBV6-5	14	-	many	CASSYGRGFYGYTF	TGTGCCAGCAGTTACGGTCGGGGATTCTATGGCTACACCTTC
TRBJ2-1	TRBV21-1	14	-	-	CASPQTRGGNEQFF	TGTGCCAGCCCCCAGACGCGGGGGGGAAATGAGCAGTTCTTC
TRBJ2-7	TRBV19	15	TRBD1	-	CASRQAGTGTYEQYF	TGTGCCAGTAGGCAGGCCGGGACAGGGACCTACGAGCAGTACTTC
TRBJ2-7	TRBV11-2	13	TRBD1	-	CASSTKTGFEQYF	TGTGCCAGCAGCACAAAGACAGGGTTCGAGCAGTACTTC
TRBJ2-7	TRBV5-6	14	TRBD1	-	CASSSYDRAYEQYF	TGTGCCAGCAGCTCATACGACAGGGCCTACGAGCAGTACTTC